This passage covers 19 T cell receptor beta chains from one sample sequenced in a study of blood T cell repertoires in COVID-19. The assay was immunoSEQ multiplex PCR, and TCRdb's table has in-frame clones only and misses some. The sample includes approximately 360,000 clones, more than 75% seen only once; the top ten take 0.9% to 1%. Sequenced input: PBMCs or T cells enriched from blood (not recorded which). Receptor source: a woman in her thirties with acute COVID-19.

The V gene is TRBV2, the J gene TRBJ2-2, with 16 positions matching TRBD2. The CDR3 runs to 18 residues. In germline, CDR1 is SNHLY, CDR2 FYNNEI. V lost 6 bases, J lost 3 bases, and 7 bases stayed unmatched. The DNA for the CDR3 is TGTGCCAGCAGGAAGGGACTAGCGGGGGGGCGGTACACCGGGGAGCTGTTTTTT. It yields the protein CASRKGLAGGRYTGELFF.

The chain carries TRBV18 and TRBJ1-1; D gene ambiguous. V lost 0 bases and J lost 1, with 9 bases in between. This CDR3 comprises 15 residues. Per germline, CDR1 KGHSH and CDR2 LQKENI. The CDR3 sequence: CASSPPIKRNTEAFF. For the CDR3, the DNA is TGTGCCAGCTCACCACCTATTAAGAGGAACACTGAAGCTTTCTTT.

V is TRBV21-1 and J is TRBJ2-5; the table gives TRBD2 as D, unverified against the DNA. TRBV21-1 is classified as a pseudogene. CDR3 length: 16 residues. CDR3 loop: CASSKPTSGGQETQYF. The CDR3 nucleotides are TGTGCCAGCAGCAAACCTACTAGCGGGGGACAAGAGACCCAGTACTTC.

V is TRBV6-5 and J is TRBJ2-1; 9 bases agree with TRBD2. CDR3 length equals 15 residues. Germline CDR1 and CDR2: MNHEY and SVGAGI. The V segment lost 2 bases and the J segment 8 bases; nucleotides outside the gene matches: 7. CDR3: CASSYGRGGAHEQFF. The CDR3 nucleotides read TGTGCCAGCAGTTACGGGCGCGGGGGGGCCCATGAGCAGTTCTTC.

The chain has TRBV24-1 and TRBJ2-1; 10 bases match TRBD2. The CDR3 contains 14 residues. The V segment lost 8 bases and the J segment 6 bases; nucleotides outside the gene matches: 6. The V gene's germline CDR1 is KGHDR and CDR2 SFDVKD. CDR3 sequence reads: CATMGLAGANEQFF. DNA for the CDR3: TGTGCCACCATGGGGCTAGCGGGGGCCAATGAGCAGTTCTTC.

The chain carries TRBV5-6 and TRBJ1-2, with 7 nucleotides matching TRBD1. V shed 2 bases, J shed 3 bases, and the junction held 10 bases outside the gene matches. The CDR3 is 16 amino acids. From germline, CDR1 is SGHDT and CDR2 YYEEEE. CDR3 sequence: CASSLGTGALDYGYTF. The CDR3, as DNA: TGTGCCAGCAGCTTAGGCACAGGGGCTCTAGACTATGGCTACACCTTC.

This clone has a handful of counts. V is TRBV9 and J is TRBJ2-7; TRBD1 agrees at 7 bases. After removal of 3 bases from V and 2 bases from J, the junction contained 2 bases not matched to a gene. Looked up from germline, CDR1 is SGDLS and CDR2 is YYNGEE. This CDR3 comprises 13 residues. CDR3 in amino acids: CASSAGTAYEQYF. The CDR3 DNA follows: TGTGCCAGCAGCGCGGGGACAGCCTACGAGCAGTACTTC. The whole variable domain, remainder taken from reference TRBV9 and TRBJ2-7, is DSGVTQTPKHLITATGQRVTLRCSPRSGDLSVYWYQQSLDQGLQFLIQYYNGEERAKGNILERFSAQQFPDLHSELNLSSLELGDSALYFCASSAGTAYEQYFGPGTRLTVT.

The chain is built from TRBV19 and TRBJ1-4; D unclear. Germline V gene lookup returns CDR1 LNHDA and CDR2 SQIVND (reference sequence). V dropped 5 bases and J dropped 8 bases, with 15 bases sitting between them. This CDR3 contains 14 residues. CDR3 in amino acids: CASSATSYGEKLFF. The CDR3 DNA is TGTGCCAGTAGTGCGACATCTTATGGGGAAAAACTGTTTTTT.

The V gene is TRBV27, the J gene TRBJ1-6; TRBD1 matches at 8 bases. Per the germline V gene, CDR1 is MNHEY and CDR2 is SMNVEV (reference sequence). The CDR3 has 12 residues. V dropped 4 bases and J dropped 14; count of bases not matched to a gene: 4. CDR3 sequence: CASSSGGFALHF. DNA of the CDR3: TGTGCCAGCAGTTCAGGGGGCTTCGCCCTCCACTTT.

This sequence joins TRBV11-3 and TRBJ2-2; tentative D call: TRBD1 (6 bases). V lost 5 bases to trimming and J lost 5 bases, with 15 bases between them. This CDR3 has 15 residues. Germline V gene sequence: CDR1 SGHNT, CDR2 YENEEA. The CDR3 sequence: CASSTGTLGTGELFF. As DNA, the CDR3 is TGTGCCAGCAGCACCGGGACATTGGGAACCGGGGAGCTGTTTTTT.

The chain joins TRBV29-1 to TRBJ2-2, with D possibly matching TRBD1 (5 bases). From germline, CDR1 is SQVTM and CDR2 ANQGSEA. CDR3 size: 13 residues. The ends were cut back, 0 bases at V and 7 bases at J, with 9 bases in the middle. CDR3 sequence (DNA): TGCAGCGTTGAAGATTTCCAGGGCGGGGAGCTGTTTTTT. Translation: CSVEDFQGGELFF.

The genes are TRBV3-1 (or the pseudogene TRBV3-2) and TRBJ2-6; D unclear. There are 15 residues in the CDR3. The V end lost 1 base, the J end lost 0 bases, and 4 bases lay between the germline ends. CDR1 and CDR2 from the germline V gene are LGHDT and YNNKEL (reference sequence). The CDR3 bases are TGTGCCAGCAGCCAAGTCCGCTCTGGGGCCAACGTCCTGACTTTC. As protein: CASSQVRSGANVLTF.

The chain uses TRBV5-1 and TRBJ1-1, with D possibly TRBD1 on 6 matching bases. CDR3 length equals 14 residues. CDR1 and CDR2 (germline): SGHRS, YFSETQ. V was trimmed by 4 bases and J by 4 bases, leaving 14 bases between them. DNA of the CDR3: TGCGCCAGCAGCGCTACAGGGTACGGCACTGAAGCTTTCTTT. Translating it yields CASSATGYGTEAFF.

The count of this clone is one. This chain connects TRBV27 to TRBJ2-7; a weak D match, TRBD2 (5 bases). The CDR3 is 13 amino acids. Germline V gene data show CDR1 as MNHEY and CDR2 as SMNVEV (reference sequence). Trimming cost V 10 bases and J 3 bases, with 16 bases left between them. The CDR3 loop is CATLHEGFYEQYF. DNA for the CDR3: TGTGCCACCTTGCACGAGGGATTCTACGAGCAGTACTTC.

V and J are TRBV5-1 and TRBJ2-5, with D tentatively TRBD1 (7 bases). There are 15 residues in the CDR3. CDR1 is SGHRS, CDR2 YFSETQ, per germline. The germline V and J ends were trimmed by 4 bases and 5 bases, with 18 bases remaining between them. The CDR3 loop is CASSQGGSPPETQYF. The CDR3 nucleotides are TGCGCCAGCAGCCAGGGGGGTTCTCCACCCGAGACCCAGTACTTC.

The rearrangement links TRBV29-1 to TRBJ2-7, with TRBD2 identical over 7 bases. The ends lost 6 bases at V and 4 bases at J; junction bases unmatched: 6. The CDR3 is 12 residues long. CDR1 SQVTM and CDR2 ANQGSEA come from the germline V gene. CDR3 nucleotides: TGCAGCGTCGCGGGACTATCATACGAGCAGTACTTC. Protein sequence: CSVAGLSYEQYF.

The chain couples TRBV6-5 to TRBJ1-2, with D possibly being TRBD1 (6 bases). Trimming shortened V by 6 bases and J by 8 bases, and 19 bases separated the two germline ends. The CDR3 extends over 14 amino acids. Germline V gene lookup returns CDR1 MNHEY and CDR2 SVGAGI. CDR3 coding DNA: TGTGCCAGCAGCGGTTTAATGGGGGCGCTGGGCTACACCTTC. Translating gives CASSGLMGALGYTF.

The CDR3 is CASSPWGGGTQYF. The CDR3 DNA sequence: TGTGCCAGCAGCCCCTGGGGGGGAGGTACGCAGTATTTT. V and J are TRBV6-5 and TRBJ2-3, with TRBD2 matching over 7 bases. CDR3 length equals 13 residues. Germline trimming cut 6 bases from V and 8 bases from J; bases unmatched to any gene: 8. Germline V gene lookup returns CDR1 MNHEY and CDR2 SVGAGI.

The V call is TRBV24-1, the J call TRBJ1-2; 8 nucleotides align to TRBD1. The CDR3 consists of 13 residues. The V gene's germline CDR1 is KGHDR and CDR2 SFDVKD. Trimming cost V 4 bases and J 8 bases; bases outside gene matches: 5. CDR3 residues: CATSDRGRQGYTF. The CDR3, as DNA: TGTGCCACCAGTGACAGGGGGCGCCAGGGCTACACCTTC.